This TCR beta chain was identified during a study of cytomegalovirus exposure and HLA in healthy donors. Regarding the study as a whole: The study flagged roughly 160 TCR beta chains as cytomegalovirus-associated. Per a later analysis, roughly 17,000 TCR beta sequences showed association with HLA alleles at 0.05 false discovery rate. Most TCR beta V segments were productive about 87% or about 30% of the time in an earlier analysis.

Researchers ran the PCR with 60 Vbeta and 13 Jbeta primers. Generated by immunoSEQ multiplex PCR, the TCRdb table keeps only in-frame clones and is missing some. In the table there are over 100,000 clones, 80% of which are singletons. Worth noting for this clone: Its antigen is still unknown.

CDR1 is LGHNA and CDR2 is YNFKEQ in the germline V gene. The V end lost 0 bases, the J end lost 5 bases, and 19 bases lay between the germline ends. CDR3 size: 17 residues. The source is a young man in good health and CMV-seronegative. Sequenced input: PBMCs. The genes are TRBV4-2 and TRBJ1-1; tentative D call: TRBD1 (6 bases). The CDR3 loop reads CASSQDGSDSTLTEAFF. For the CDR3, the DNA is TGTGCCAGCAGCCAAGATGGGTCGGACAGTACCTTGACTGAAGCTTTCTTT.